Detailed here is one TCR beta chain. In the original analysis: From reference gene primer amplification, estimates of nucleated cell counts were derived. The assay was immunoSEQ multiplex PCR, and TCRdb's table has in-frame clones only and misses some. V, J and clone size are those of that table, while D and trimming were read from the DNA. This sample carries 200,000 to 300,000 clones, around 90% of them seen once, and the ten largest clones take about 0.7%. The data were obtained in a study of blood T cell repertoires in COVID-19. Study in general: The origin of the acute and convalescent COVID-19 samples was the United States, Italy and Spain. The analysed material was cDNA or gDNA that came from T cells, B-cell-depleted T cells, or PBMCs.

Looked up from germline, CDR1 is LNHDA and CDR2 is SQIVND (reference sequence). The CDR3 consists of 11 residues. The trim removed 9 bases at V and 8 bases at J, leaving 5 bases unmatched. This rearrangement joins TRBV19 to TRBJ1-2; 8 positions match TRBD1. This clonotype originated in a human donor in a cohort sampled during active COVID-19. Material for sequencing was peripheral blood. CDR3 nucleotide sequence: TGTGCCAGCTCCCGGGACAGGGGCTACACCTTC. This translates into CASSRDRGYTF.